This is a list of T cell receptor beta chains from one sample in a study of T-cell reconstitution after alpha-beta-depleted transplantation in children. TCRdb reprocessed the PCR reads via MiXCR and lists one record per CDR3 protein. The repertoire holds fewer than 750,000 distinct CDR3 sequences, 23% seen once, with 11% to 15% in the top ten. The sample consisted of PBMCs, mostly from graft donor cells, taken 360 days after TCRalphabeta/CD19-depleted stem cell transplant. Receptors originate from a boy under two years old who had a stem cell transplant for acute myeloid leukemia, so the T cells may come from the graft donor. Each CDR3 is given with its conserved first and last residue. A D gene is named only where the DNA matches it firmly. Size is stated for part of the rows, as once, few or many counts, or as a class when the clone is expanded.

d_call	v_call	clone_size	j_call	cdr3_aa	cdr3_nt
-	TRBV3-1	many	TRBJ1-1	CASSLQAGNTEAFF	TGTGCCAGCAGCCTCCAGGCGGGAAACACTGAAGCTTTCTTT
-	TRBV11-2	few	TRBJ1-6	CASSYHGGDNSPLHF	TGTGCCAGCAGCTACCATGGGGGTGACAATTCACCCCTCCACTTT
-	TRBV28	-	TRBJ2-6	CASSFGSGANVLTF	TGTGCCAGCAGTTTTGGCTCTGGGGCCAACGTCCTGACTTTC
-	TRBV6-5	-	TRBJ2-6	CASSYSGSAGANVLTF	TGTGCCAGCAGTTACTCAGGGAGTGCTGGGGCCAACGTCCTGACTTTC
-	TRBV29-1	many	TRBJ1-4	CSAETDVGPKLFF	TGCAGCGCCGAGACTGACGTGGGGCCAAAACTGTTTTTT
-	TRBV5-1	-	TRBJ2-7	CASSLGTPEQYF	TGCGCCAGCAGCCTCGGGACTCCTGAGCAGTACTTC
-	TRBV20-1	many	TRBJ1-2	CSARDQSGTPYGYTF	TGCAGTGCTAGAGATCAGTCAGGAACCCCCTATGGCTACACCTTC
-	TRBV7-6	-	TRBJ2-3	CASSLNRRGPTDTQYF	TGTGCCAGCAGCTTAAACCGGCGAGGGCCCACAGATACGCAGTATTTT
TRBD2	TRBV7-9	many	TRBJ2-3	CASRAGGSTDTQYF	TGTGCCAGCCGGGCGGGGGGGAGCACAGATACGCAGTATTTT
-	TRBV14	-	TRBJ1-2	CASSATRGLSYGYTF	TGTGCCAGCAGCGCAACGAGGGGTCTCTCTTATGGCTACACCTTC
-	TRBV5-1	-	TRBJ2-5	CASSLAGTLQYQETQYF	TGCGCCAGCAGCTTGGCCGGGACTCTACAGTACCAAGAGACCCAGTACTTC
-	TRBV6-2/TRBV6-3	-	TRBJ1-1	CASSYYSTEAFF	TGTGCCAGCAGTTACTACAGCACTGAAGCTTTCTTT
-	TRBV9	many	TRBJ1-2	CASSAGQPLGYTF	TGTGCCAGCAGCGCCGGACAGCCCTTGGGCTACACCTTC
TRBD1	TRBV12-3/TRBV12-4	-	TRBJ2-6	CASSLGTGRFSGANVLTF	TGTGCCAGCAGTTTAGGGACAGGGAGATTCTCTGGGGCCAACGTCCTGACTTTC
-	TRBV5-1	-	TRBJ2-1	CASSLRGDTYNEQFF	TGCGCCAGCAGCCTGAGAGGGGACACCTACAATGAGCAGTTCTTC
-	TRBV20-1	few	TRBJ1-2	CSASWVIGPYGYTF	TGCAGTGCTAGTTGGGTTATAGGACCTTATGGCTACACCTTC
-	TRBV6-5	few	TRBJ1-1	CASSYAGTLSEAFF	TGTGCCAGCAGTTACGCAGGCACCCTCTCTGAAGCTTTCTTT
TRBD1	TRBV27	many	TRBJ2-1	CASSLPGTGYNEQFF	TGTGCCAGCAGCCTTCCCGGGACAGGATACAATGAGCAGTTCTTC
TRBD1	TRBV29-1	many	TRBJ2-5	CSVEAGTEYQETQYF	TGCAGCGTTGAGGCCGGGACAGAGTACCAAGAGACCCAGTACTTC
TRBD1	TRBV6-1	-	TRBJ2-7	CASIPGTGWSHEQYF	TGTGCCAGCATTCCGGGGACAGGATGGTCCCACGAGCAGTACTTC
TRBD1	TRBV7-9	many	TRBJ2-1	CASSLPGTGGARDEQFF	TGTGCCAGCAGCTTACCCGGGACAGGGGGCGCCCGGGATGAGCAGTTCTTC
-	TRBV4-3	many	TRBJ1-5	CASSQDRTNSNQPQHF	TGCGCCAGCAGCCAAGATAGGACAAATAGCAATCAGCCCCAGCATTTT
-	TRBV7-9	many	TRBJ1-2	CASSSDSHYGYTF	TGTGCCAGCAGCTCAGACAGCCACTATGGCTACACCTTC
TRBD1	TRBV27	many	TRBJ2-3	CATGQGFSTDTQYF	TGTGCCACAGGACAGGGCTTTAGCACAGATACGCAGTATTTT
-	TRBV29-1	-	TRBJ2-2	CSVEVPQRANTGELFF	TGCAGCGTTGAAGTTCCCCAGCGAGCGAACACCGGGGAGCTGTTTTTT
-	TRBV6-1	-	TRBJ1-1	CASTTWEKGEAFF	TGTGCCAGCACCACATGGGAGAAAGGTGAAGCTTTCTTT
-	TRBV12-3/TRBV12-4	many	TRBJ1-5	CASTPVGSNQPQHF	TGTGCCAGCACCCCCGTCGGTAGCAATCAGCCCCAGCATTTT
-	TRBV5-6	-	TRBJ2-5	CASSLFGGTQYF	TGTGCCAGCAGCTTGTTTGGGGGGACCCAGTACTTC
-	TRBV10-3	many	TRBJ2-4	CAISESFMDREGTKNIQYF	TGTGCCATCAGTGAGTCATTTATGGACAGGGAGGGAACCAAAAACATTCAGTACTTC